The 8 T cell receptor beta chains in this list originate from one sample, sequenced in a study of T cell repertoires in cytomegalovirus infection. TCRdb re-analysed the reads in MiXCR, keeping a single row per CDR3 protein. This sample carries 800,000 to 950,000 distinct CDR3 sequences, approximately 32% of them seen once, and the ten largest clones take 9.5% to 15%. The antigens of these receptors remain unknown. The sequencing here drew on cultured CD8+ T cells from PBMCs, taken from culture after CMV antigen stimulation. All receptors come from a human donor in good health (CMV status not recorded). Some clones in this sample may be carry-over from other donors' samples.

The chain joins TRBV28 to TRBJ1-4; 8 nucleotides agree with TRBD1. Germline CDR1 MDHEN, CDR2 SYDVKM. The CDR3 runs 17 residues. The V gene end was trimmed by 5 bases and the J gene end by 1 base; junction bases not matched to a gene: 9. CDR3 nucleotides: TGTGCCAGCAGTGGACAGGGACCAGGGAGAACTAATGAAAAACTGTTTTTT. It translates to CASSGQGPGRTNEKLFF.

The CDR3 sequence is CASSEAVGDRLPGYTF. CDR3 DNA sequence: TGTGCCAGCAGTGAAGCGGTAGGGGACAGGCTTCCTGGCTACACCTTC. The rearrangement joins TRBV2 to TRBJ1-2; 8 positions agree with TRBD1. CDR1 SNHLY and CDR2 FYNNEI come from the germline V gene. CDR3 length: 16 amino acids. The V and J ends lost 0 bases and 7 bases, in that order; junction bases with no gene match: 10.

CDR3 bases: TGCGCCAGCAGCCCTGAGGAGGGCACCCAGTACTTC. Its protein product is CASSPEEGTQYF. This chain links TRBV5-1 with TRBJ2-5, with D possibly matching TRBD2 (6 bases). The CDR3 is 12 residues long. Germline-derived CDR1 and CDR2 are SGHRS and YFSETQ. V gave up 4 bases and J gave up 8 bases, with 12 bases separating them.

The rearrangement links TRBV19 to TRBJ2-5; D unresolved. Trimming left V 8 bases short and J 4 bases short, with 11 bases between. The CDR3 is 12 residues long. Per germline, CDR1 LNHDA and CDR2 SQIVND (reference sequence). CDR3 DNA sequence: TGTGCCAGTTCCCCGGTTGGAGAGACCCAGTACTTC. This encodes CASSPVGETQYF.

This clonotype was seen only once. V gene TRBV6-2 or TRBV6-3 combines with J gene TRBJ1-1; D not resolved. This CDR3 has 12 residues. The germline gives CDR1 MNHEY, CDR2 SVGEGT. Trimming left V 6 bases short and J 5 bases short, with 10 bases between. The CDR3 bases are TGTGCCAGCAGCCAGACTTGGACTGAAGCTTTCTTT. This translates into CASSQTWTEAFF.

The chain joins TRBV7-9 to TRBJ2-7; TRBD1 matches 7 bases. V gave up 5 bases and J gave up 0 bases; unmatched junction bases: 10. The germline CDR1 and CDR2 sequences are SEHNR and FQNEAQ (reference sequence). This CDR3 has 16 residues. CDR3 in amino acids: CASSPMTGTGSYEQYF. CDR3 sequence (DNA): TGTGCCAGCAGCCCCATGACAGGGACGGGCTCCTACGAGCAGTACTTC.

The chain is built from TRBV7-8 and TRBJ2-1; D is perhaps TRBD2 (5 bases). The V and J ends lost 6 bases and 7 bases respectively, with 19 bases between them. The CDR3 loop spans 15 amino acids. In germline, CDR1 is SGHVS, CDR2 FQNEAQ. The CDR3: CASRRTSNLRNEQFF. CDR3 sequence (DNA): TGTGCCAGCAGGAGGACTTCGAACCTCAGGAATGAGCAGTTCTTC.

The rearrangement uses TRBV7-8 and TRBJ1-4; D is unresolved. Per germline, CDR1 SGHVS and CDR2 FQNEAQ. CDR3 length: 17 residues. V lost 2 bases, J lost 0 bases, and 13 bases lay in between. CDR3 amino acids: CASSLRPLLPTNEKLFF. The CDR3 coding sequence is TGTGCCAGCAGCTTACGCCCTCTCCTGCCAACTAATGAAAAACTGTTTTTT.